The clone carrying this T cell receptor beta chain was seen only a few times. The antigen remains unidentified. The entry originates in a study of T cell repertoires in cytomegalovirus infection. Study details: Public TCR beta signatures provided an indication of both CMV infection and a matching HLA type.

Study outcomes and limitations: Cumulated frequencies of public TCR beta families served to identify carriers of CMV plus the relevant HLA.

The CDR3 totals 17 residues. With 5 bases clipped from V and 4 bases from J, the junction kept 13 bases outside the gene matches. The germline V gene has CDR1 ENHRY and CDR2 SYGVKD. One entry per CDR3 protein, called by TCRdb with MiXCR from the reads. Altogether approximately 200,000 distinct CDR3 sequences are present, over 25% being singletons, with the ten largest covering 30% to 35%. Sequenced material: PBMCs. The source is a human donor in good health (CMV status not recorded). Some clones in this sample may be carry-over from other donors' samples. The chain links TRBV10-3 to TRBJ2-3, with 9 bases aligning to TRBD2. The CDR3 sequence is CAISSYSGGGAPDTQYF. CDR3 sequence (DNA): TGTGCCATCAGTTCATATAGTGGCGGGGGGGCTCCAGATACGCAGTATTTT.